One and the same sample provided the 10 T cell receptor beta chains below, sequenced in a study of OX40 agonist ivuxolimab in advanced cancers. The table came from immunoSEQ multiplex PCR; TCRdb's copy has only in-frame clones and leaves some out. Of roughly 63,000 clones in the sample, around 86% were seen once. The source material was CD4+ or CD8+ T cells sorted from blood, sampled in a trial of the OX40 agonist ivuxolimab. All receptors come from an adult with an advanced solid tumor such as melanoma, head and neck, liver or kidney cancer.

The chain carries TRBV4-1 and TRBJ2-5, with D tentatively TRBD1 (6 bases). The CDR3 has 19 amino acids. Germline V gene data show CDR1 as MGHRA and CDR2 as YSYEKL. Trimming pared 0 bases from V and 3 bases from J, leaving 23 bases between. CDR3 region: CASSQDRFAAGAMEETQYF. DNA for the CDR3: TGCGCCAGCAGCCAAGATAGGTTCGCGGCAGGGGCCATGGAAGAGACCCAGTACTTC.

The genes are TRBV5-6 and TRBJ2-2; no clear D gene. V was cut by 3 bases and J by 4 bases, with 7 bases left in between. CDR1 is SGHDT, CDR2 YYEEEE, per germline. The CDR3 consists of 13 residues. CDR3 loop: CASSWSSTGELFF. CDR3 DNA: TGTGCCAGCAGCTGGTCGAGCACCGGGGAGCTGTTTTTT.

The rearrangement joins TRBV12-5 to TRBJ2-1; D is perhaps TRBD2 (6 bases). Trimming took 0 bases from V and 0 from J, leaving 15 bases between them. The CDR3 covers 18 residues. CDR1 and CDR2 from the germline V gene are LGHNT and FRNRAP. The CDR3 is CASGLVPGGMSSYNEQFF. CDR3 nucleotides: TGTGCTAGTGGTTTGGTACCTGGCGGGATGAGCTCCTACAATGAGCAGTTCTTC.

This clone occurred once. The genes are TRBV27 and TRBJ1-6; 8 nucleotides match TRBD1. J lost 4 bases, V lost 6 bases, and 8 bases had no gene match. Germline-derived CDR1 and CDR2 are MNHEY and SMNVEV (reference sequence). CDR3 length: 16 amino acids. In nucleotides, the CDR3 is TGTGCCAGCAGGACTCGGGGACAGGATTATAATTCACCCCTCCACTTT. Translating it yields CASRTRGQDYNSPLHF.

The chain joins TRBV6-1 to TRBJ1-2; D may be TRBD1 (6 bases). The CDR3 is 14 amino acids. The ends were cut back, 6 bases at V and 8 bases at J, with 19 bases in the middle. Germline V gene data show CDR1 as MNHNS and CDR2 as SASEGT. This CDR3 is CASSTNRVEEGYTF. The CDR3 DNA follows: TGTGCCAGCAGCACGAACAGGGTCGAAGAGGGCTACACCTTC.

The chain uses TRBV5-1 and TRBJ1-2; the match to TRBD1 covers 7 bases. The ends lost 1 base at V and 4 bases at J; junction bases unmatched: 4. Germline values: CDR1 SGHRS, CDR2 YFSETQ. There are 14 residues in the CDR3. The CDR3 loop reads CASSLPGQSYGYTF. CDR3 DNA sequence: TGCGCCAGCAGCTTGCCGGGACAGTCCTATGGCTACACCTTC. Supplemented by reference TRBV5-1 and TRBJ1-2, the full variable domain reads KAGVTQTPRYLIKTRGQQVTLSCSPISGHRSVSWYQQTPGQGLQFLFEYFSETQRNKGNFPGRFSGRQFSNSRSEMNVSTLELGDSALYLCASSLPGQSYGYTFGSGTRLTVV.

CDR3 loop: CASSPLRGVGETQYF. The DNA for the CDR3 is TGTGCCAGCAGCCCCCTGAGGGGGGTAGGAGAGACCCAGTACTTC. This chain links TRBV11-2 with TRBJ2-5; either TRBD1 or TRBD2 may supply D (6 bases each). The CDR3 totals 15 residues. Germline CDR1 reads SGHAT; CDR2 reads FQNNGV. Deletions cut 5 bases from V and 4 bases from J, with 17 bases between.

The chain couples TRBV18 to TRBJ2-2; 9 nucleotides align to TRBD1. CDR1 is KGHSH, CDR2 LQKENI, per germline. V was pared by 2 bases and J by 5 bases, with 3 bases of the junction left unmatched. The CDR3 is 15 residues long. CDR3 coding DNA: TGTGCCAGCTCACCAAGGACAGGGGAAACCGGGGAGCTGTTTTTT. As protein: CASSPRTGETGELFF.

The CDR3 here is CASSQTGTNTEAFF. In nucleotides, the CDR3 is TGTGCCAGCAGCCAAACAGGGACGAACACTGAAGCTTTCTTT. The J gene is TRBJ1-1, the V gene TRBV11-2, with D possibly TRBD1 on 6 matching bases. V lost 5 bases to trimming and J lost 1 base, with 11 bases between them. Germline V CDR1 and CDR2: SGHAT, FQNNGV. The CDR3 extends over 14 amino acids.

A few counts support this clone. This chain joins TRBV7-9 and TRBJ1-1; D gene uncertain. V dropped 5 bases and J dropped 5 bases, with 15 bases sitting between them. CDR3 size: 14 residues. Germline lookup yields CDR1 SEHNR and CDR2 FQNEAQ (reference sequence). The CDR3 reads CASSSRWATTEAFF. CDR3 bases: TGTGCCAGCAGCAGCCGCTGGGCAACTACTGAAGCTTTCTTT.